The 5 T cell receptor beta chains given below trace back to one sample, sequenced in a study of regulatory T cells in long-lasting Graves disease. Time point in this sample: newly diagnosed GD, antithyroid drugs for less than 3 months. With RNA extracted from PBMCs as input, the TCR library was made. iRepertoire HTBI primers and Arm-PCR of CDR3 regions built TCR beta libraries. TCRdb itself ran the multiplex PCR reads through MiXCR, one entry per CDR3 protein. Of roughly 560,000 distinct CDR3 sequences in the sample, more than 15% are singletons; the top ten hold roughly 25%. The same sample was also studied in work on T cells in Graves' hyperthyroidism and ophthalmopathy.

Sequencing used peripheral blood mononuclear cells (PBMCs), obtained at new diagnosis, from a patient treated with antithyroid drugs. These TCRs come from a woman between 40 and 65 years old with Graves disease.

The chain links TRBV5-6 to TRBJ1-4, with D unresolved. Trimming cost V 4 bases and J 3 bases, with 13 bases left between them. Germline CDR1 and CDR2: SGHDT and YYEEEE. CDR3 length: 15 amino acids. CDR3 amino acids: CASSDRGESNEKLFF. In DNA, the CDR3 is TGTGCCAGCAGCGACCGGGGTGAATCTAATGAAAAACTGTTTTTT.

This chain joins TRBV6-1 and TRBJ1-4; possibly TRBD1 for D (6 bases). Germline V gene data show CDR1 as MNHNS and CDR2 as SASEGT. Between the trimmed V and J ends, which lost 7 bases and 5 bases, there was a span of 11 bases. This CDR3 contains 13 residues. As DNA, the CDR3 is TGTGCCAGCACTTCGACAGGAAATGAAAAACTGTTTTTT. This translates into CASTSTGNEKLFF.

This clonotype appeared a few times. This chain links TRBV5-1 with TRBJ1-1; weak D call: TRBD1 (5 bases). V dropped 2 bases and J dropped 4 bases, with 12 bases sitting between them. This CDR3 region has 14 residues. Germline V gene sequence: CDR1 SGHRS, CDR2 YFSETQ. The DNA of the CDR3 is TGCGCCAGCAGCTTTGAGGGGCGAGGCACTGAAGCTTTCTTT. It translates to CASSFEGRGTEAFF.

Only a few counts were recorded for this clonotype. The V and J genes are TRBV12-3 or TRBV12-4 and TRBJ1-6, with D tentatively TRBD1 (6 bases). The CDR3 consists of 14 residues. Trimming left V 6 bases short and J 8 bases short, with 14 bases between. CDR3 DNA: TGTGCCAGCAGGTTCCTAGACAGGTATTCACCCCTCCACTTT. It codes for CASRFLDRYSPLHF.

This clonotype was counted at least ten times. V is TRBV18 and J is TRBJ2-7; 9 positions match TRBD1. The CDR3 is made up of 16 amino acids. Germline-derived CDR1 and CDR2 are KGHSH and LQKENI. The ends lost 6 bases at V and 0 bases at J; junction bases unmatched: 9. The CDR3 here is CASSAAGTGSSYEQYF. The CDR3 DNA reads as TGTGCCAGCTCCGCAGCCGGGACAGGGTCCTCCTACGAGCAGTACTTC.